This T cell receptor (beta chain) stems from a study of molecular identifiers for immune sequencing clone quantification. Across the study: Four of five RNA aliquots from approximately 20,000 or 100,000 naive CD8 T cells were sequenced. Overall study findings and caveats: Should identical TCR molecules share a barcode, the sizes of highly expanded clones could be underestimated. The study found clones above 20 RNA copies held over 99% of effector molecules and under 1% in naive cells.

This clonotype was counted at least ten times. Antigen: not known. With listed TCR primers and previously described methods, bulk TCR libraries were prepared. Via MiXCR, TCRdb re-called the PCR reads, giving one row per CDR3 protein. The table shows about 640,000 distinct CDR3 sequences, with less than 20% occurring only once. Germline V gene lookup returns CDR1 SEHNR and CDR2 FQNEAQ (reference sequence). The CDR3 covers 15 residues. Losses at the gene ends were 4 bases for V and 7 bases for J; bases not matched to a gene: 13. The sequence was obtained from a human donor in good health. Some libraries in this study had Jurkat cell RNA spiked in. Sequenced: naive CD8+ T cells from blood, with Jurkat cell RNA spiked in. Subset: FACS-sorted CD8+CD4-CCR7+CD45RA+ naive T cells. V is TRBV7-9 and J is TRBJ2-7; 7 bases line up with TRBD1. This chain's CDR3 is CASSSPPPGQREQYF. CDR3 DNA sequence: TGTGCCAGCAGCTCCCCGCCCCCGGGACAGAGGGAGCAGTACTTC.